The next 26 T cell receptor beta chains were all read from a single sample in a study of vaccination effects on CD4 cells after COVID-19 (dated 2022 in TCRdb). In the ViraFEST assay, PBMC were stimulated with viral peptide pools, and antigen-specific CD4+ T cell clonotypes were then identified by expansion using TCR sequencing. After more than 9 days of culture, CD4+ T cells were isolated with the EasySep CD4+ T cell isolation kit. PCR-confirmed SARS-CoV-2 infection had occurred in convalescent patients between March and December 2020, before the Alpha, Beta and Delta variants emerged in the United States. These receptors' targets are unknown. The library came from the immunoSEQ multiplex PCR assay. TCRdb holds this immuneACCESS table with in-frame rearrangements only. Some clones are missing; in checked studies, unresolved V genes explain under half, and the rest has no known cause. The sample table shows more than 20,000 clones, and approximately 72% are seen once. Approximately 40% of the sample lies in the top ten.

The sequences come from CD4+ T cells from PBMCs cultured with a peptide pool, collected before COVID-19 vaccination. The source is a human donor who had a prior SARS-CoV-2 infection.

The chain recombines TRBV2 with TRBJ1-4, with unresolved D. The CDR3 has 17 amino acids. The V and J ends lost 4 bases and 0 bases respectively, with 15 bases between them. The germline V gene encodes CDR1 SNHLY and CDR2 FYNNEI. The chain's CDR3 is CASSASPENPTNEKLFF. The CDR3 nucleotides are TGTGCCAGCAGTGCAAGTCCAGAGAATCCAACTAATGAAAAACTGTTTTTT.

This clone was counted a few times. This chain uses TRBV9 with TRBJ1-1, with D possibly being TRBD1 (5 bases). The germline V gene encodes CDR1 SGDLS and CDR2 YYNGEE. The V end lost 3 bases, the J end lost 4 bases, and 16 bases lay between the germline ends. The CDR3 contains 15 residues. As DNA, the CDR3 is TGTGCCAGCAGCGCCCGGCCGGGGCTGGGCACTGAAGCTTTCTTT. Its translation: CASSARPGLGTEAFF. Combining the CDR3 with reference TRBV9 and TRBJ1-1 gives the whole variable domain DSGVTQTPKHLITATGQRVTLRCSPRSGDLSVYWYQQSLDQGLQFLIQYYNGEERAKGNILERFSAQQFPDLHSELNLSSLELGDSALYFCASSARPGLGTEAFFGQGTRLTVV.

V and J are TRBV11-1 and TRBJ2-3; TRBD2 is a possible D gene (5 bases). The CDR3 spans 15 residues. V was clipped by 5 bases and J by 2 bases, with 14 bases between them. Germline CDR1 is SGHAT and CDR2 is FQDESV (reference sequence). CDR3 sequence reads: CASSLGSGNTDTQYF. The CDR3 coding sequence is TGTGCCAGCAGCCTCGGGTCCGGGAACACAGATACGCAGTATTTT.

This clone was seen just once. This chain links TRBV10-3 with TRBJ2-3; D remains unclear. Trimming removed 4 bases at V and 1 base at J, with 6 bases between. There are 13 residues in the CDR3. CDR1 and CDR2 from the germline V gene are ENHRY and SYGVKD. The CDR3 bases are TGTGCCATCAGTGCTACTGGCACAGATACGCAGTATTTT. Its protein product is CAISATGTDTQYF.

This clone has just a few counts. At one of its ends the junction is not consistent with the germline gene, which may arise from a read error. This chain joins TRBV7-7 and TRBJ2-5; 8 nucleotides agree with TRBD2. CDR1 is SSHAT and CDR2 is FNYEAQ in the germline V gene (reference sequence). The CDR3 runs 14 residues. In DNA, the CDR3 is TGTGCTAGCAGCTTTGCCGGGGGGGCCGGGACCCAGTACTTC. It specifies CASSFAGGAGTQYF.

This clone occurred a few times. The gene calls are TRBV5-1 and TRBJ1-4; 8 positions match TRBD1. With 3 bases clipped from V and 6 bases from J, the junction kept 4 bases outside the gene matches. Germline V gene lookup returns CDR1 SGHRS and CDR2 YFSETQ. The CDR3 spans 14 residues. CDR3 DNA: TGCGCCAGCAGCTCCGGGACAGGTCATGAAAAACTGTTTTTT. Protein sequence: CASSSGTGHEKLFF.

J is TRBJ2-7 and V is TRBV2, with D possibly TRBD2 on 6 matching bases. The CDR3 loop spans 14 amino acids. The ends were cut back, 4 bases at V and 2 bases at J, with 12 bases in the middle. In germline, CDR1 is SNHLY, CDR2 FYNNEI. The CDR3 sequence: CASSGGLRTYEQYF. In DNA form, the CDR3 reads TGTGCCAGCAGTGGGGGACTTCGAACCTACGAGCAGTACTTC.

The chain is built from TRBV7-9 and TRBJ1-2, with D perhaps matching TRBD1 (5 bases). V was cut by 1 base and J by 1 base, with 13 bases left in between. CDR3 length equals 16 residues. CDR1 and CDR2 (germline): SEHNR, FQNEAQ (reference sequence). The CDR3 reads CASSLGHRRNNYGYTF. DNA of the CDR3: TGTGCCAGCAGCTTAGGTCACAGGAGAAATAACTATGGCTACACCTTC.

V gene TRBV5-8 combines with J gene TRBJ1-1; D is unclear. The CDR3 totals 14 residues. The germline CDR1 and CDR2 sequences are SGHTS and YDEGEE. The V end lost 0 bases, the J end lost 1 base, and 7 bases lay between the germline ends. The CDR3, as DNA: TGTGCCAGCAGCTTGGGTTCAGGGAACACTGAAGCTTTCTTT. Amino acids: CASSLGSGNTEAFF.

The rearrangement links TRBV6-2 or TRBV6-3 to TRBJ2-1; D not certain. Germline CDR1 is MNHEY and CDR2 is SVGEGT. The CDR3 runs to 12 residues. Trimming removed 5 bases from V and 8 bases from J, with 10 bases in between. CDR3 protein: CASSDPLDEQFF. DNA for the CDR3: TGTGCCAGCAGTGACCCTCTGGATGAGCAGTTCTTC.

This clone has a handful of counts. CDR3: CASSFAYRDSLGYTF. DNA for the CDR3: TGCGCCAGCAGCTTTGCGTACCGGGACAGTTTGGGCTACACCTTC. This rearrangement joins TRBV5-1 to TRBJ1-2, with TRBD1 matching 7 bases. This CDR3 is built from 15 residues. Germline trimming cut 2 bases from V and 8 bases from J; bases unmatched to any gene: 12. Germline assignment: CDR1 SGHRS and CDR2 YFSETQ.

This rearrangement joins TRBV30 to TRBJ2-7; D ambiguous. Trimming shortened V by 1 base and J by 3 bases, and 7 bases separated the two germline ends. The CDR3 loop spans 12 amino acids. In germline, CDR1 is GTSNPN, CDR2 SVGIG (reference sequence). CDR3 sequence: CAWSAGLYEQYF. The CDR3 coding sequence is TGTGCCTGGAGTGCGGGCCTCTACGAGCAGTACTTC. The whole variable domain, remainder taken from reference TRBV30 and TRBJ2-7, is SQTIHQWPATLVQPVGSPLSLECTVEGTSNPNLYWYRQAAGRGLQLLFYSVGIGQISSEVPQNLSASRPQDRQFILSSKKLLLSDSGFYLCAWSAGLYEQYFGPGTRLTVT.

The chain employs TRBV9 and TRBJ2-5; either TRBD1 or TRBD2 may fit D (5 bases each). CDR1 and CDR2 (germline): SGDLS, YYNGEE. V was shortened by 1 base and J by 9 bases, with 19 bases between the two germline ends. The CDR3 is made up of 15 amino acids. CDR3 coding DNA: TGTGCCAGCAGCGTATCCCCGGGGCAGGGTAGGGCCCAGTACTTC. Protein: CASSVSPGQGRAQYF.

V and J are TRBV5-1 and TRBJ1-6; possible D gene TRBD1, 5 bases. CDR3 length equals 14 residues. Germline values: CDR1 SGHRS, CDR2 YFSETQ. The V end lost 2 bases, the J end lost 7 bases, and 10 bases lay between the germline ends. The CDR3 DNA reads TGCGCCAGCAGCTTAGGGGCTCCAAATTCACCCCTCCACTTT. As protein: CASSLGAPNSPLHF. The full variable domain, with the rest looked up from reference TRBV5-1 and TRBJ1-6, is KAGVTQTPRYLIKTRGQQVTLSCSPISGHRSVSWYQQTPGQGLQFLFEYFSETQRNKGNFPGRFSGRQFSNSRSEMNVSTLELGDSALYLCASSLGAPNSPLHFGNGTRLTVT.

The rearrangement links TRBV7-8 to TRBJ2-7; D may be TRBD1 (6 bases). The germline gives CDR1 SGHVS, CDR2 FQNEAQ. Trimming left V 3 bases short and J 1 base short, with 13 bases between. CDR3 size: 15 residues. This CDR3 is CASSFGTRGSYEQYF. The CDR3 region has the DNA TGTGCCAGCAGCTTCGGGACACGGGGTTCCTACGAGCAGTACTTC.

V gene TRBV14 combines with J gene TRBJ2-1; TRBD2 is a possible D gene (6 bases). Germline V CDR1 and CDR2: SGHDN, FVKESK. With 2 bases removed from V and 8 bases from J, the gap between germline ends came to 19 bases. CDR3 size: 16 residues. CDR3 amino acids: CASSQRSGAGKYEQFF. CDR3 bases: TGTGCCAGCAGCCAAAGATCCGGGGCGGGGAAGTATGAGCAGTTCTTC. The full variable domain, rest sourced from reference TRBV14 and TRBJ2-1, is EAGVTQFPSHSVIEKGQTVTLRCDPISGHDNLYWYRRVMGKEIKFLLHFVKESKQDESGMPNNRFLAERTGGTYSTLKVQPAELEDSGVYFCASSQRSGAGKYEQFFGPGTRLTVL.

V gene TRBV9 combines with J gene TRBJ2-2; D not resolved. The CDR3 is 17 amino acids. Germline loops: CDR1 SGDLS, CDR2 YYNGEE. V gave up 4 bases and J gave up 0 bases, with 16 bases separating them. The CDR3 region is CASSPFEARSNTGELFF. CDR3 bases: TGTGCCAGCAGCCCCTTCGAAGCGCGGTCGAACACCGGGGAGCTGTTTTTT.

V usage is TRBV5-1 and J usage is TRBJ2-3; 8 bases align to TRBD2. The CDR3 runs to 14 residues. Germline-derived CDR1 and CDR2 are SGHRS and YFSETQ. After removal of 5 bases from V and 4 bases from J, the junction contained 6 bases not matched to a gene. This chain's CDR3 is CASRTGGFADTQYF. The CDR3 region has the DNA TGCGCCAGCAGGACGGGGGGGTTCGCAGATACGCAGTATTTT.

CDR3 coding DNA: TGTGCCTGGAGTGTCCGGGTCCGGGAGACCCAGTACTTC. Its translation: CAWSVRVRETQYF. The V and J genes are TRBV30 and TRBJ2-5; D remains ambiguous. The germline V and J ends were trimmed by 0 bases and 5 bases, with 10 bases remaining between them. Germline CDR1 is GTSNPN and CDR2 is SVGIG (reference sequence). The CDR3 totals 13 residues.

The sample holds a few counts of this clone. The V gene is TRBV7-2, the J gene TRBJ1-6; TRBD1 agrees at 7 bases. The CDR3 covers 16 residues. From germline, CDR1 is SGHTA and CDR2 FQGNSA. With 5 bases clipped from V and 9 bases from J, the junction kept 13 bases outside the gene matches. CDR3 nucleotide sequence: TGTGCCAGCAGCCCTCGAGACAGGGTAGTCAGTTCACCCCTCCACTTT. Amino acids: CASSPRDRVVSSPLHF.

This clone was counted between two and nine times. The V and J genes are TRBV5-5 and TRBJ2-2, with D possibly called TRBD1 or TRBD2 (5 bases each). The germline CDR1 and CDR2 sequences are SGHKS and YYEKEE (reference sequence). There are 15 residues in the CDR3. V lost 5 bases to trimming and J lost 1 base, with 12 bases between them. The CDR3: CASRAGTENTGELFF. The DNA for the CDR3 is TGTGCCAGCAGGGCCGGGACCGAGAACACCGGGGAGCTGTTTTTT. Together with reference TRBV5-5 and TRBJ2-2, the CDR3 gives the full variable domain: DAGVTQSPTHLIKTRGQQVTLRCSPISGHKSVSWYQQVLGQGPQFIFQYYEKEERGRGNFPDRFSARQFPNYSSELNVNALLLGDSALYLCASRAGTENTGELFFGEGSRLTVL.

The chain couples TRBV5-1 to TRBJ2-1; 7 bases are shared with TRBD1. CDR1 and CDR2 (germline): SGHRS, YFSETQ. The CDR3 loop spans 16 amino acids. V shed 1 base, J shed 8 bases, and the junction held 12 bases outside the gene matches. The CDR3 loop is CASSLPLGRQGDEQFF. The CDR3 DNA reads as TGCGCCAGCAGCTTGCCCCTAGGAAGACAGGGCGATGAGCAGTTCTTC.

This chain links TRBV7-9 with TRBJ1-3; D perhaps matches TRBD1 (5 bases). Germline assignment: CDR1 SEHNR and CDR2 FQNEAQ (reference sequence). The CDR3 sequence is 17 residues long. The V end lost 4 bases, the J end lost 6 bases, and 22 bases lay between the germline ends. The CDR3 is CASSSRKTADATNTIYF. DNA of the CDR3: TGTGCCAGCAGCTCGCGAAAGACAGCAGACGCTACAAACACCATATATTTT.

This rearrangement joins TRBV19 to TRBJ2-3; TRBD1 is a possible D gene (6 bases). Germline V gene sequence: CDR1 LNHDA, CDR2 SQIVND (reference sequence). CDR3 length: 16 amino acids. V was pared by 2 bases and J by 4 bases, with 16 bases between. The CDR3 DNA sequence: TGTGCCAGTAGTATACAAATCGGACAGTCTTCAGATACGCAGTATTTT. This sequence encodes CASSIQIGQSSDTQYF. Full variable domain (rest looked up from reference TRBV19 and TRBJ2-3): DGGITQSPKYLFRKEGQNVTLSCEQNLNHDAMYWYRQDPGQGLRLIYYSQIVNDFQKGDIAEGYSVSREKKESFPLTVTSAQKNPTAFYLCASSIQIGQSSDTQYFGPGTRLTVL.

In DNA form, the CDR3 reads TGTGCCAGCAGTGCTTACCGGGACGGGCCGGGGGGGTCACCCCTCCACTTT. It codes for CASSAYRDGPGGSPLHF. The chain uses TRBV6-1 and TRBJ1-6, with D possibly being TRBD1 (5 bases). Germline-derived CDR1 and CDR2 are MNHNS and SASEGT. V lost 4 bases to trimming and J lost 10 bases, with 23 bases between them. The CDR3 sequence is 17 residues long.

This clone was seen a few times. This chain uses TRBV30 with TRBJ1-5, with no clear D. Germline CDR1 GTSNPN, CDR2 SVGIG (reference sequence). CDR3 length equals 11 residues. The V gene lost 4 bases and the J gene lost 7 bases, with 8 bases spanning the gap. CDR3 nucleotides: TGTGCCTGGAATATAGCACAGCCCCAGCATTTT. Amino acids: CAWNIAQPQHF.